These 22 T cell receptor beta chains were all obtained from the same sample, sequenced in a study of T cell changes during pregnancy in multiple sclerosis. Using immunoSEQ multiplex PCR, the repertoire was profiled, and TCRdb retains in-frame clones only, with some absent. The data contain roughly 80,000 clones, about 90% of them singletons. The sample consisted of peripheral blood, taken before pregnancy. These receptors were obtained from a female donor with multiple sclerosis, enrolled in a pregnancy study.

The chain is built from TRBV5-4 and TRBJ2-2; D remains ambiguous. This CDR3 contains 13 residues. V was shortened by 4 bases and J by 4 bases, with 8 bases between the two germline ends. Germline assignment: CDR1 SGHNT and CDR2 YYREEE (reference sequence). The CDR3 is CASSLFFTGELFF. CDR3 DNA: TGTGCCAGCAGCCTTTTTTTCACCGGGGAGCTGTTTTTT.

In nucleotides, the CDR3 is TGTGCCAGCAGCCAAGAAGATGACAGGGGCACTGAAGCTTTCTTT. Translation: CASSQEDDRGTEAFF. J is TRBJ1-1 and V is TRBV14; 8 bases align to TRBD1. After removal of 0 bases from V and 4 bases from J, the junction contained 4 bases not matched to a gene. Germline assignment: CDR1 SGHDN and CDR2 FVKESK. This CDR3 has 15 amino acids.

The chain joins TRBV5-1 to TRBJ1-1, with no clear D. The CDR3 spans 15 residues. The germline V gene encodes CDR1 SGHRS and CDR2 YFSETQ. V was shortened by 0 bases and J by 2 bases, with 11 bases between the two germline ends. CDR3 DNA: TGCGCCAGCAGCTTGGGGGCAGGTTTAAACACTGAAGCTTTCTTT. It is translated as CASSLGAGLNTEAFF.

The chain carries TRBV27 and TRBJ2-2; D is unresolved. CDR1 MNHEY and CDR2 SMNVEV come from the germline V gene (reference sequence). Trimming shortened V by 3 bases and J by 6 bases, and 5 bases separated the two germline ends. The CDR3 runs to 12 residues. CDR3 bases: TGTGCCAGCAGTTTTAGTGCCGGGGAGCTGTTTTTT. Translation gives CASSFSAGELFF.

This clone was recorded only once. This chain connects TRBV19 to TRBJ2-7, with D maybe TRBD2 (5 bases). The germline gives CDR1 LNHDA, CDR2 SQIVND (reference sequence). CDR3 size: 14 residues. The germline V and J ends were trimmed by 6 bases and 4 bases, with 16 bases remaining between them. This CDR3 is CASSLIGEVYEQYF. The CDR3, as DNA: TGTGCCAGTAGCCTTATCGGGGAAGTTTACGAGCAGTACTTC.

This clone is a singleton in its sample. V usage is TRBV2 and J usage is TRBJ2-4, with D tentatively TRBD2 (6 bases). The length of the CDR3 is 15 residues. Trimming cost V 6 bases and J 0 bases, with 12 bases left between them. Germline V gene sequence: CDR1 SNHLY, CDR2 FYNNEI. CDR3 sequence reads: CASREGTLAKNIQYF. Here the CDR3 DNA reads TGTGCCAGCAGGGAGGGAACCCTAGCCAAAAACATTCAGTACTTC. Based on the CDR3 plus reference TRBV2 and TRBJ2-4, the full variable domain is EPEVTQTPSHQVTQMGQEVILRCVPISNHLYFYWYRQILGQKVEFLVSFYNNEISEKSEIFDDQFSVERPDGSNFTLKIRSTKLEDSAMYFCASREGTLAKNIQYFGAGTRLSVL.

The chain is built from TRBV15 and TRBJ2-1, with 7 positions matching TRBD2. V trimming: 0 bases; J trimming: 15 bases; junction bases outside the gene matches: 8. Looked up from germline, CDR1 is LNHNV and CDR2 is YYDKDF (reference sequence). CDR3 length: 13 amino acids. CDR3 sequence: CATSRDRRERGFF. The CDR3 DNA reads TGTGCCACCAGCAGAGATAGGCGGGAGAGGGGGTTCTTC. The complete variable domain, with remaining parts taken from reference TRBV15 and TRBJ2-1, reads DAMVIQNPRYQVTQFGKPVTLSCSQTLNHNVMYWYQQKSSQAPKLLFHYYDKDFNNEADTPDNFQSRRPNTSFCFLDIRSPGLGDTAMYLCATSRDRRERGFFGPGTRLTVL.

This clone was counted only a few times. The V call is TRBV5-6, the J call TRBJ2-6; no definite D call. Germline values: CDR1 SGHDT, CDR2 YYEEEE. This CDR3 is built from 15 residues. Trimming took 0 bases from V and 0 from J, leaving 4 bases between them. The chain's CDR3 is CASSLVFSGANVLTF. In DNA form, the CDR3 reads TGTGCCAGCAGCTTGGTATTCTCTGGGGCCAACGTCCTGACTTTC.

This chain joins TRBV4-3 and TRBJ2-7; maybe TRBD2 (6 bases). Germline assignment: CDR1 LGHNA and CDR2 YSLEER. This CDR3 spans 14 amino acids. The ends were cut back, 1 base at V and 6 bases at J, with 13 bases in the middle. The chain's CDR3 is CASSQGVGRGEQYF. The CDR3 DNA sequence: TGCGCCAGCAGCCAAGGAGTCGGGAGAGGCGAGCAGTACTTC.

This rearrangement joins TRBV28 to TRBJ2-2; D gene unclear. The CDR3 totals 11 residues. CDR1 and CDR2 (germline): MDHEN, SYDVKM. With 11 bases removed from V and 6 bases from J, the gap between germline ends came to 10 bases. The DNA of the CDR3 is TGTGCCGGAAAGCGCGCCGGGGAGCTGTTTTTT. Translation gives CAGKRAGELFF.

V and J are TRBV7-2 and TRBJ2-1, with 8 bases fitting TRBD2. Trimming at V came to 1 base and at J to 3 bases, leaving 8 bases not matched to a gene. Germline CDR1 and CDR2: SGHTA and FQGNSA. CDR3 size: 17 residues. The CDR3 loop is CASSLEAGGFSYNEQFF. CDR3 DNA sequence: TGTGCCAGCAGCTTAGAGGCGGGAGGCTTTAGCTACAATGAGCAGTTCTTC.

The rearrangement uses TRBV28 and TRBJ1-2, with TRBD1 matching 7 bases. This CDR3 spans 15 amino acids. Looked up from germline, CDR1 is MDHEN and CDR2 is SYDVKM. The trim removed 2 bases at V and 2 bases at J, leaving 5 bases unmatched. This CDR3 reads CASSLVGGPNYGYTF. The CDR3 DNA sequence: TGTGCCAGCAGTTTAGTAGGGGGCCCCAACTATGGCTACACCTTC.

V is TRBV20-1 and J is TRBJ2-1; D may be TRBD2 (5 bases). V lost 6 bases, J lost 9 bases, and 12 bases lay in between. CDR1 and CDR2 from the germline V gene are DFQATT and SNEGSKA (reference sequence). The CDR3 totals 11 residues. CDR3 residues: CSAQRLSEQFF. The CDR3 DNA reads TGCAGTGCCCAGCGGTTGAGTGAGCAGTTCTTC.

The genes are TRBV15 and TRBJ2-1; a possible D gene is TRBD2 (6 bases). The V end was cut by 0 bases, the J end by 11 bases, with 8 bases between. In germline, CDR1 is LNHNV, CDR2 YYDKDF (reference sequence). The CDR3 length is 12 residues. CDR3 bases: TGTGCCACCAGCAGAGAAGGGACTCAGCAGTTCTTC. Its translation is CATSREGTQQFF. Together with reference TRBV15 and TRBJ2-1, the CDR3 gives the full variable domain: DAMVIQNPRYQVTQFGKPVTLSCSQTLNHNVMYWYQQKSSQAPKLLFHYYDKDFNNEADTPDNFQSRRPNTSFCFLDIRSPGLGDTAMYLCATSREGTQQFFGPGTRLTVL.

This clone was detected only once. The gene calls are TRBV7-9 and TRBJ2-5; TRBD1 agrees at 8 bases. CDR1 is SEHNR, CDR2 FQNEAQ, per germline (reference sequence). Trimming at V came to 7 bases and at J to 3 bases, leaving 10 bases not matched to a gene. This CDR3 spans 15 amino acids. This CDR3 is CASISTSGQEETQYF. The DNA of the CDR3 is TGTGCCAGCATCAGCACGTCGGGACAGGAAGAGACCCAGTACTTC. Combining the CDR3 with reference TRBV7-9 and TRBJ2-5 gives the whole variable domain DTGVSQNPRHKITKRGQNVTFRCDPISEHNRLYWYRQTLGQGPEFLTYFQNEAQLEKSRLLSDRFSAERPKGSFSTLEIQRTEQGDSAMYLCASISTSGQEETQYFGPGTRLLVL.

The V gene is TRBV29-1, the J gene TRBJ2-5; 7 nucleotides align to TRBD1. Germline-derived CDR1 and CDR2 are SQVTM and ANQGSEA. V shed 6 bases and J 1 base; nucleotides not matched to a gene: 2. There are 12 residues in the CDR3. As DNA, the CDR3 is TGCAGCGTCGGGACAGCCCAAGAGACCCAGTACTTC. This gives the protein CSVGTAQETQYF.

V is TRBV9 and J is TRBJ1-2; 8 positions agree with TRBD1. Germline V gene data show CDR1 as SGDLS and CDR2 as YYNGEE. There are 14 residues in the CDR3. The junction had 4 bases not matched to a gene; V was cut back by 4 bases and J by 2 bases. This chain's CDR3 is CASSLTGVNYGYTF. The CDR3 DNA is TGTGCCAGCAGCCTGACAGGGGTCAACTATGGCTACACCTTC.

The chain links TRBV6-1 to TRBJ2-7; D is possibly TRBD1 (6 bases). Trimming took off 6 bases at V and 2 bases at J, with 17 bases between the two ends. CDR3 length: 15 amino acids. The germline V gene encodes CDR1 MNHNS and CDR2 SASEGT. CDR3 amino acids: CASRGAGAAPYEQYF. In nucleotides, the CDR3 is TGTGCCAGCAGGGGGGCTGGGGCGGCCCCCTACGAGCAGTACTTC.

The chain has TRBV5-1 and TRBJ2-3; 8 nucleotides agree with TRBD2. The CDR3 contains 15 residues. Germline CDR1 is SGHRS and CDR2 is YFSETQ. J was trimmed by 8 bases and V by 1 base; bases with no gene match: 9. In DNA, the CDR3 is TGCGCCAGCAGCTTGTCGGCTAGCGGGCGTGGTACGCAGTATTTT. Protein product: CASSLSASGRGTQYF.

The gene calls are TRBV7-2 and TRBJ1-1; the D gene is possibly TRBD1 (6 bases). The germline gives CDR1 SGHTA, CDR2 FQGNSA. The CDR3 length is 14 residues. V lost 5 bases, J lost 3 bases, and 13 bases lay in between. The CDR3 bases are TGTGCCAGCAGCCAACGGGGGGCTTACACTGAAGCTTTCTTT. This encodes CASSQRGAYTEAFF.

V is TRBV2 and J is TRBJ2-5, with D possibly TRBD2 on 5 matching bases. This CDR3 is 13 amino acids long. Germline CDR1 reads SNHLY; CDR2 reads FYNNEI. The V gene lost 4 bases and the J gene lost 1 base, with 7 bases spanning the gap. The CDR3: CASSGLAQETQYF. The CDR3 region has the DNA TGTGCCAGCAGTGGGCTAGCCCAAGAGACCCAGTACTTC.

The chain links TRBV29-1 to TRBJ2-5, with D maybe TRBD2 (7 bases). The CDR3 consists of 12 residues. The germline CDR1 and CDR2 sequences are SQVTM and ANQGSEA. The ends were cut back, 7 bases at V and 5 bases at J, with 14 bases in the middle. The CDR3 loop reads CSGGGAGETQYF. As DNA, the CDR3 is TGCAGCGGGGGGGGCGCGGGGGAGACCCAGTACTTC. Supplemented by reference TRBV29-1 and TRBJ2-5, the full variable domain reads SAVISQKPSRDICQRGTSLTIQCQVDSQVTMMFWYRQQPGQSLTLIATANQGSEATYESGFVIDKFPISRPNLTFSTLTVSNMSPEDSSIYLCSGGGAGETQYFGPGTRLLVL.